This T cell receptor (beta chain) is from a study of T cell repertoires in cytomegalovirus infection. TCRdb recomputed calls from the reads with MiXCR, one row per CDR3 protein. The table has a few hundred thousand distinct CDR3 sequences, 34% seen once; the top ten hold about 13%. There are 16 residues in the CDR3. V dropped 5 bases and J dropped 2 bases, with 18 bases sitting between them. CDR1 and CDR2 from the germline V gene are MDHEN and SYDVKM. This clonotype has more than one count but fewer than ten. The antigen is unknown. The rearrangement links TRBV28 to TRBJ2-5, with D perhaps assigned TRBD1 or TRBD2 (7 bases each). The sample was cultured PBMCs, taken from culture after CMV antigen stimulation. This clonotype originated in a human donor in good health (CMV status not recorded). Some clones in this sample may be carry-over from other donors' samples. The CDR3 nucleotides read TGTGCCAGCAGTCCCGCATCAGGGGGAGGGCAAGAGACCCAGTACTTC. As protein: CASSPASGGGQETQYF.